This T cell receptor (beta chain) emerged from a study of glioma-infiltrating T cells. General observations from the study: CDR3 overlap between tissue and blood was very small. Shared blood CDR3 signature motifs marked patients with low tissue-blood divergence. Tissue-blood divergence was below expectation in non-neoplastic patients, above in gliomas.

V was clipped by 4 bases and J by 4 bases, with 11 bases between them. The CDR3 totals 14 residues. Germline assignment: CDR1 LGHNA and CDR2 YSLEER. About this clonotype itself: As yet, its antigen is unknown.

TCR alpha and beta CDR3 regions were amplified from RNA using iRepertoire nested multiplex PCR. TCRdb recomputed calls from the multiplex PCR reads with MiXCR, one row per CDR3 protein. The table shows roughly 350,000 distinct CDR3 sequences, with 41% occurring only once. Sample: glioma tissue, nonneoplastic brain tissue, or PBMCs (not recorded which). This receptor was taken from a human donor with low-grade glioma or glioblastoma, undergoing nonglioma brain surgery, or in good health (not recorded which). The chain joins TRBV4-3 to TRBJ2-1, with D possibly TRBD2 on 6 matching bases. The CDR3 loop reads CASSRVRGYNEQFF. DNA for the CDR3: TGCGCCAGCAGCCGAGTTCGGGGGTACAATGAGCAGTTCTTC.